This entry is about one T cell receptor (beta chain). V lost 4 bases and J 3 bases, leaving 6 bases between the germline ends. Germline V gene data show CDR1 as KGHSH and CDR2 as LQKENI. The CDR3 contains 12 residues. Per the authors' pipeline: Researchers report that nucleated cell counts were estimated from reference gene primer amplification. The assay was immunoSEQ multiplex PCR, and TCRdb's table has in-frame clones only and misses some. V and J calls and clone size come straight from that table; D and trimming were deduced from the DNA. The sample carries some 300,000 clones, about 89% recorded once. The source of the sample is a study of blood T cell repertoires in COVID-19. Looking at the study overall: There were acute and convalescent COVID-19 samples, and they came from the United States, Italy and Spain.

Material: PBMCs or T cells enriched from blood (not recorded which). This TCR was recovered from a woman aged 35 to 49 who had recovered from COVID-19. The chain combines TRBV18 with TRBJ1-2, with unresolved D. This CDR3 is CASSRTDYGYTF. The CDR3, as DNA: TGTGCCAGCTCACGAACAGACTATGGCTACACCTTC.